A single sample gave rise to the 22 T cell receptor beta chains below, sequenced in a study of shared clonotypes between healthy human individuals. The protocol was immunoSEQ multiplex PCR, while the TCRdb copy is restricted to in-frame clones and leaves out a portion. The table lists about 520,000 clones, about 84% of them singletons. Sequencing was carried out using PBMCs. All receptors derive from a woman aged 40-49 years in good health. Some clones in this sample may be carry-over from other donors' samples.

The gene calls are TRBV29-1 and TRBJ2-7; maybe TRBD1 (6 bases). Deletions cut 7 bases from V and 0 bases from J, with 13 bases between. Germline CDR1 SQVTM, CDR2 ANQGSEA. The CDR3 is made up of 13 amino acids. The CDR3 sequence is CSASNRASYEQYF. CDR3 DNA sequence: TGCAGCGCCTCCAACAGGGCCTCCTACGAGCAGTACTTC.

This chain connects TRBV10-3 to TRBJ1-1, with 9 nucleotides matching TRBD1. CDR1 is ENHRY and CDR2 is SYGVKD in the germline V gene. The CDR3 runs 14 residues. With 4 bases clipped from V and 2 bases from J, the junction kept 2 bases outside the gene matches. CDR3 nucleotides: TGTGCCATCAGTGTACAGGGGGCCAACACTGAAGCTTTCTTT. Encoded protein: CAISVQGANTEAFF.

The chain links TRBV7-9 to TRBJ2-5, with 8 positions matching TRBD2. The ends lost 5 bases at V and 5 bases at J; junction bases unmatched: 10. CDR3 length: 15 amino acids. Germline loops: CDR1 SEHNR, CDR2 FQNEAQ (reference sequence). CDR3 sequence (DNA): TGTGCCAGCAGCCTTGGATGGACTAGCCGGGAGACCCAGTACTTC. It is translated as CASSLGWTSRETQYF.

This chain uses TRBV28 with TRBJ2-5, with 9 bases matching TRBD1. Germline V gene lookup returns CDR1 MDHEN and CDR2 SYDVKM. The CDR3 has 15 amino acids. With 4 bases clipped from V and 4 bases from J, the junction kept 7 bases outside the gene matches. CDR3 sequence reads: CASSSTGGEGETQYF. The CDR3 bases are TGTGCCAGCAGTTCCACAGGGGGCGAGGGAGAGACCCAGTACTTC.

The chain combines TRBV11-3 with TRBJ2-3; D not certain. V was clipped by 1 base and J by 6 bases, with 8 bases between them. The CDR3 length is 13 residues. Germline CDR1 reads SGHNT; CDR2 reads YENEEA. CDR3 region: CASSLAGVDTQYF. The CDR3 DNA reads as TGTGCCAGCAGCTTAGCGGGCGTGGATACGCAGTATTTT.

The sample holds a few counts of this clone. The chain employs TRBV5-1 and TRBJ2-7, with a tentative D call TRBD1 (5 bases). Germline V gene sequence: CDR1 SGHRS, CDR2 YFSETQ. V was clipped by 2 bases and J by 2 bases, with 11 bases between them. The length of the CDR3 is 14 residues. The CDR3 reads CASSFRARAYEQYF. Here the CDR3 DNA reads TGCGCCAGCAGCTTTAGGGCCAGGGCCTACGAGCAGTACTTC.

The rearrangement uses TRBV4-3 and TRBJ1-4; D gene unclear. Trimming took 3 bases from V and 7 from J, leaving 9 bases between them. The CDR3 runs to 13 residues. Germline V gene sequence: CDR1 LGHNA, CDR2 YSLEER. CDR3 protein: CASSQGIREKLFF. For the CDR3, the DNA is TGCGCCAGCAGCCAGGGGATTCGTGAAAAACTGTTTTTT.

V gene TRBV4-3 combines with J gene TRBJ1-4; perhaps TRBD1 as D (6 bases). The CDR3 has 16 amino acids. V was pared by 1 base and J by 4 bases, with 13 bases between. Germline V gene data show CDR1 as LGHNA and CDR2 as YSLEER. CDR3: CASSQAEGGYNEKLFF. The CDR3 DNA reads as TGCGCCAGCAGCCAAGCAGAAGGGGGATATAATGAAAAACTGTTTTTT.

J is TRBJ1-4 and V is TRBV25-1; D is possibly TRBD1 (5 bases). Germline CDR1 reads MGHDK; CDR2 reads SYGVNS. The CDR3 is 15 residues long. V lost 3 bases, J lost 8 bases, and 16 bases lay in between. CDR3 DNA: TGTGCCAGCAGTGAGACCTGGAGGGGTTTAGAAAAACTGTTTTTT. Translating it yields CASSETWRGLEKLFF.

A few counts support this clone. The chain carries TRBV9 and TRBJ2-6; 9 positions agree with TRBD1. Germline V gene lookup returns CDR1 SGDLS and CDR2 YYNGEE. The junction had 9 bases not matched to a gene; V was cut back by 3 bases and J by 2 bases. The CDR3 length is 18 residues. DNA of the CDR3: TGTGCCAGCAGCGCATCCACAGGGGGCGCGGCTGGGGCCAACGTCCTGACTTTC. Its protein product is CASSASTGGAAGANVLTF. The variable domain in full, with the rest retrieved from reference TRBV9 and TRBJ2-6, is DSGVTQTPKHLITATGQRVTLRCSPRSGDLSVYWYQQSLDQGLQFLIQYYNGEERAKGNILERFSAQQFPDLHSELNLSSLELGDSALYFCASSASTGGAAGANVLTFGAGSRLTVL.

The rearrangement uses TRBV7-2 and TRBJ2-7; 7 nucleotides match TRBD1. The V gene's germline CDR1 is SGHTA and CDR2 FQGNSA. This CDR3 spans 15 amino acids. V shed 6 bases and J 1 base; nucleotides not matched to a gene: 9. This CDR3 reads CASRQTGSGSYEQYF. Written as DNA, the CDR3 is TGTGCCAGCAGACAGACAGGGTCGGGGTCCTACGAGCAGTACTTC. The whole variable domain, remainder taken from reference TRBV7-2 and TRBJ2-7, is GAGVSQSPSNKVTEKGKDVELRCDPISGHTALYWYRQSLGQGLEFLIYFQGNSAPDKSGLPSDRFSAERTGGSVSTLTIQRTQQEDSAVYLCASRQTGSGSYEQYFGPGTRLTVT.

V and J are TRBV11-2 and TRBJ1-1; the D gene is possibly TRBD1 (5 bases). V was clipped by 8 bases and J by 2 bases, with 6 bases between them. The CDR3 is 11 residues long. Germline V gene lookup returns CDR1 SGHAT and CDR2 FQNNGV. The CDR3 here is CASGGNTEAFF. CDR3 DNA: TGTGCCAGCGGGGGAAACACTGAAGCTTTCTTT.

The J gene is TRBJ2-2, the V gene TRBV5-4; 10 nucleotides agree with TRBD1. This CDR3 has 14 residues. Germline CDR1 is SGHNT and CDR2 is YYREEE (reference sequence). V trimming: 5 bases; J trimming: 5 bases; junction bases outside the gene matches: 3. This CDR3 reads CASRTGGATGELFF. The CDR3 DNA follows: TGTGCCAGCAGGACAGGGGGCGCAACCGGGGAGCTGTTTTTT.

The chain joins TRBV7-9 to TRBJ2-7, with 13 nucleotides matching TRBD2. Germline loops: CDR1 SEHNR, CDR2 FQNEAQ (reference sequence). Unmatched junction bases numbered 4, after V lost 2 bases and J lost 3 bases. The CDR3 has 16 residues. CDR3 protein: CASSLTSGRAFYEQYF. CDR3 DNA: TGTGCCAGCAGCTTAACTAGCGGGAGGGCCTTCTACGAGCAGTACTTC. The whole variable domain, remainder taken from reference TRBV7-9 and TRBJ2-7, is DTGVSQNPRHKITKRGQNVTFRCDPISEHNRLYWYRQTLGQGPEFLTYFQNEAQLEKSRLLSDRFSAERPKGSFSTLEIQRTEQGDSAMYLCASSLTSGRAFYEQYFGPGTRLTVT.

Note on this clone: Other DNA sequences in the same sample also yield this CDR3. V is TRBV18 and J is TRBJ1-5, with TRBD1 as a possible D gene (6 bases). Germline loops: CDR1 KGHSH, CDR2 LQKENI. The CDR3 sequence is 13 residues long. V was trimmed by 2 bases and J by 5 bases, leaving 7 bases between them. The CDR3 DNA is TGTGCCAGCTCACCAGGGGGCGATCAGCCCCAGCATTTT. Amino acid sequence: CASSPGGDQPQHF. The full variable domain, completed using reference TRBV18 and TRBJ1-5, is NAGVMQNPRHLVRRRGQEARLRCSPMKGHSHVYWYRQLPEEGLKFMVYLQKENIIDESGMPKERFSAEFPKEGPSILRIQQVVRGDSAAYFCASSPGGDQPQHFGDGTRLSIL.

The V call is TRBV7-2, the J call TRBJ1-1; 8 nucleotides align to TRBD1. Losses at the gene ends were 2 bases for V and 4 bases for J; bases not matched to a gene: 6. The CDR3 spans 15 residues. In germline, CDR1 is SGHTA, CDR2 FQGNSA. DNA for the CDR3: TGTGCCAGCAGCTTAATGCAGGGGGCGCTCACTGAAGCTTTCTTT. Translating gives CASSLMQGALTEAFF.

V is TRBV18 and J is TRBJ2-5; D not certain. V was shortened by 4 bases and J by 2 bases, with 11 bases between the two germline ends. CDR3 length equals 14 residues. The V gene's germline CDR1 is KGHSH and CDR2 LQKENI. The CDR3 is CASSRNKGQETQYF. CDR3 coding DNA: TGTGCCAGCTCACGAAATAAGGGACAAGAGACCCAGTACTTC.

The chain carries TRBV28 and TRBJ2-3; D unclear. V lost 6 bases, J lost 0 bases, and 13 bases lay in between. CDR1 MDHEN and CDR2 SYDVKM come from the germline V gene. The CDR3 extends over 15 amino acids. In DNA, the CDR3 is TGTGCCAGCAGCTCTCGGGCAGCTAGCACAGATACGCAGTATTTT. The encoded protein is CASSSRAASTDTQYF.

The chain has TRBV5-1 and TRBJ2-5; 9 bases are a match to TRBD1. From germline, CDR1 is SGHRS and CDR2 YFSETQ. The CDR3 contains 14 residues. The trim removed 4 bases at V and 2 bases at J, leaving 3 bases unmatched. The DNA for the CDR3 is TGCGCCAGCAGCGTAGGGACAGGGCAAGAGACCCAGTACTTC. Its protein product is CASSVGTGQETQYF. The full variable domain, completed using reference TRBV5-1 and TRBJ2-5, is KAGVTQTPRYLIKTRGQQVTLSCSPISGHRSVSWYQQTPGQGLQFLFEYFSETQRNKGNFPGRFSGRQFSNSRSEMNVSTLELGDSALYLCASSVGTGQETQYFGPGTRLLVL.

Notes on this clone: A far larger clone is only one base removed, so a read error is likely. The same CDR3 can be traced to other DNA sequences in this sample. The V call is TRBV11-3, the J call TRBJ2-5; TRBD2 is a possible D gene (6 bases). Germline V gives CDR1 SGHNT, CDR2 YENEEA. Trimming stripped 1 base from V and 2 bases from J, with 14 bases between. This CDR3 is built from 16 residues. The CDR3 spells CASSLGGGTGQETQYF. The CDR3, as DNA: TGTGCCAGCAGCTTAGGGGGAGGTACAGGACAAGAGACCCAGTACTTC.

This rearrangement joins TRBV19 to TRBJ2-1; unclear D gene. The V gene lost 5 bases and the J gene lost 6 bases, with 8 bases spanning the gap. The germline V gene has CDR1 LNHDA and CDR2 SQIVND (reference sequence). There are 12 residues in the CDR3. The CDR3 DNA follows: TGTGCCAGTAGTGATGAGCCCAATGAGCAGTTCTTC. The encoded protein is CASSDEPNEQFF.

As for this clone: This sample also contains other DNA sequences that code for the same CDR3. This rearrangement joins TRBV11-2 to TRBJ1-1, with D unresolved. Per the germline V gene, CDR1 is SGHAT and CDR2 is FQNNGV. The CDR3 is 13 amino acids. Trimming stripped 0 bases from V and 4 bases from J, with 6 bases between. Here the CDR3 DNA reads TGTGCCAGCAGCTTAGAGGGTGGCACTGAAGCTTTCTTT. Translated, it gives CASSLEGGTEAFF.